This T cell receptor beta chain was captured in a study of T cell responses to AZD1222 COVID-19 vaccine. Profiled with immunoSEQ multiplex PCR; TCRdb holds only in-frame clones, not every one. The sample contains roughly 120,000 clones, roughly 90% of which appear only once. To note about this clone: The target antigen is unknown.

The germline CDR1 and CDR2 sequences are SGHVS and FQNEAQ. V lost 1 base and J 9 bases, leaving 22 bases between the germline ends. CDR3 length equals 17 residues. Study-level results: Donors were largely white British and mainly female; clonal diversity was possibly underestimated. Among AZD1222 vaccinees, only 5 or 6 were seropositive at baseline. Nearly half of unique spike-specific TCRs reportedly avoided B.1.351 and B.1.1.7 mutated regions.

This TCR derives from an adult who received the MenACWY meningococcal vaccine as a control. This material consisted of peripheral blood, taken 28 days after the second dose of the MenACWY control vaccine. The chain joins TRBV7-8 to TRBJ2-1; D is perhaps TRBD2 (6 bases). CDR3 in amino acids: CASSLVGRGTLPGEQFF. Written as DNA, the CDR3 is TGTGCCAGCAGCTTAGTCGGGAGAGGTACTCTCCCCGGTGAGCAGTTCTTC.